The TCR beta chain described here comes from a study of tumor-infiltrating lymphocytes in oesophageal squamous cell carcinoma. V was clipped by 6 bases and J by 8 bases, with 10 bases between them. Germline V gene data show CDR1 as WNHNN and CDR2 as SYGVQD (reference sequence). The length of the CDR3 is 12 residues. This clonotype occurred many times. Via MiXCR, TCRdb re-called the PCR reads, giving one row per CDR3 protein. The sample comprises fewer than 18,000 distinct CDR3 sequences, around 48% of which are singletons, and about a fifth rests with the top ten. The rearrangement uses TRBV10-1 and TRBJ1-4, with D maybe TRBD1 (5 bases). Sequencing was performed on esophageal tumor tissue. The TCR originated in a male donor with esophageal squamous cell carcinoma. CDR3 region: CASSPRQEKLFF. For the CDR3, the DNA is TGCGCCAGCAGCCCCCGACAGGAAAAACTGTTTTTT.